A selection of T cell receptor beta chains follows, all from one sample in a study of beta chain features in type 1 diabetes. The table came from immunoSEQ multiplex PCR; TCRdb's copy has only in-frame clones and leaves some out. The repertoire includes tens of thousands of clones, 59% of them detected once, and over 2% sits in the top ten. Sequencing used Tregs from blood. All receptors derive from a young woman in good health. The CDR3 runs from the conserved cysteine through the conserved F or W. Where a row states a size, it is once, few, many or the class of an expanded clone; other rows omit it.

clone size	V gene	J gene	CDR3 protein
NA	TRBV19	TRBJ2-7	CASSIGAGTASYEQYF
NA	TRBV9	TRBJ2-7	CASSVDPSTYEQYF
NA	TRBV7-9	TRBJ1-5	CASSGSGQDTGFHQPQHF
NA	TRBV6-1	TRBJ2-5	CASSEPAGGRETQYF
NA	TRBV10-3	TRBJ2-1	CAVGLAGNINEQFF
NA	TRBV29-1	TRBJ1-2	CSVAGGSYGYTF
NA	TRBV7-8	TRBJ2-1	CASSADARGGRGNEQFF
once	TRBV7-2	TRBJ1-2	CASSSVGGGGYTF
few	TRBV6-1	TRBJ1-1	CASSSQDRNTEAFF
NA	TRBV5-1	TRBJ2-7	CASSLGLAGTYEQYF
few	TRBV7-2	TRBJ2-7	CASSPGRGPYEQYF
NA	TRBV6-5	TRBJ2-7	CASSYSNGQSYEQYF
NA	TRBV6-1	TRBJ1-5	CASSVRQGPQPQHF
NA	TRBV2	TRBJ1-1	CASKWRQVMGTEAFF
NA	TRBV10-3	TRBJ1-2	CAISAGSGDYGYTF
few	TRBV19	TRBJ1-1	CASSIPGTEAFF
few	TRBV7-9	TRBJ2-2	CASSLGLTTGELFF
NA	TRBV7-2	TRBJ1-1	CASSRGSHTEAFF
NA	TRBV6-5	TRBJ2-4	CASSSVGRHIQYF
NA	TRBV6-5	TRBJ2-5	CASCFGETQYF
few	TRBV7-8	TRBJ1-5	CASSAEEFVSNQPQHF
NA	TRBV5-1	TRBJ2-4	CASSLEGAEGNIQYF
NA	TRBV5-1	TRBJ2-1	CASSPARGNNEQFF
once	TRBV27	TRBJ1-4	CASSPLTGANEKLFF
NA	TRBV7-9	TRBJ2-7	CASSLDRVYEQYF
few	TRBV29-1	TRBJ2-2	CSVQGLAGTGELFF
NA	TRBV20-1	TRBJ1-2	CSASADGYTF